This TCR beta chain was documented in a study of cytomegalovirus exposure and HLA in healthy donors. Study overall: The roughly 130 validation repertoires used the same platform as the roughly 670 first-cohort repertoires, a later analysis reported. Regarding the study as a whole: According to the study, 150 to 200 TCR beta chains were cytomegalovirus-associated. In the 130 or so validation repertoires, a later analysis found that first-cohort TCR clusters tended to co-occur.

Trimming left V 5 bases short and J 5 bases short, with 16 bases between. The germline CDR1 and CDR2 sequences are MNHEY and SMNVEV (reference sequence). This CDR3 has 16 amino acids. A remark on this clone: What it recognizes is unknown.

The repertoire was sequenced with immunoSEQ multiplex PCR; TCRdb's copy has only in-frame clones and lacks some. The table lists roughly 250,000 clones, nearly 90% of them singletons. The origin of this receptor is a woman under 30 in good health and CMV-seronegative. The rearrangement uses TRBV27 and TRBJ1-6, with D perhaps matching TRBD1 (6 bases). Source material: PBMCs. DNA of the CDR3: TGTGCCAGCAGTGTACAGGGTGGTCCCGATAATTCACCCCTCCACTTT. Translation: CASSVQGGPDNSPLHF.